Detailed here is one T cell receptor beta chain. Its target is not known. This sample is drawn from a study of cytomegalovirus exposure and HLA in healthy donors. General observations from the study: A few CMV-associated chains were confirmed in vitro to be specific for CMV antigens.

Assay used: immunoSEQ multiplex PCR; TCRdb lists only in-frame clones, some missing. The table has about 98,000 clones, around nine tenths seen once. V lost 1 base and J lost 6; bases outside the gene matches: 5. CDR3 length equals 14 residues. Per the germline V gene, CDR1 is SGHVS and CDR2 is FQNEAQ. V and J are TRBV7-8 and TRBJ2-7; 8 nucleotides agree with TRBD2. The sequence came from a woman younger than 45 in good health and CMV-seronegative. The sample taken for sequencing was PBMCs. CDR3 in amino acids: CASSLGGRRLEQYF. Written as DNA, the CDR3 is TGTGCCAGCAGCTTAGGCGGGAGGAGGCTCGAGCAGTACTTC.